This T cell receptor beta chain stems from a study of shared clonotypes between healthy human individuals. Naive CD8 cells, CD45RO-negative and positively selected for CCR7, excluded terminally differentiated effector memory CD45RA+ cells. Libraries were prepared by immunoSEQ multiplex PCR; TCRdb keeps only in-frame clonotypes and omits some of them. The sample includes hundreds of thousands of clones, around 92% seen only once; the top ten take about 25%. Germline CDR1 and CDR2: MGHRA and YSYEKL. Trimming took 1 base from V and 8 from J; bases not matched to a gene: 3. This CDR3 region has 15 residues. This clone has a single count.

Sequenced material: naive CD8+ T cells sorted from blood. This clonotype originated in a man younger than 45 in good health. The chain is built from TRBV4-1 and TRBJ2-1; 12 nucleotides agree with TRBD2. The CDR3 sequence: CASSQVRTSGDEQFF. The CDR3 DNA reads as TGCGCCAGCAGCCAAGTCCGGACTAGCGGGGATGAGCAGTTCTTC.